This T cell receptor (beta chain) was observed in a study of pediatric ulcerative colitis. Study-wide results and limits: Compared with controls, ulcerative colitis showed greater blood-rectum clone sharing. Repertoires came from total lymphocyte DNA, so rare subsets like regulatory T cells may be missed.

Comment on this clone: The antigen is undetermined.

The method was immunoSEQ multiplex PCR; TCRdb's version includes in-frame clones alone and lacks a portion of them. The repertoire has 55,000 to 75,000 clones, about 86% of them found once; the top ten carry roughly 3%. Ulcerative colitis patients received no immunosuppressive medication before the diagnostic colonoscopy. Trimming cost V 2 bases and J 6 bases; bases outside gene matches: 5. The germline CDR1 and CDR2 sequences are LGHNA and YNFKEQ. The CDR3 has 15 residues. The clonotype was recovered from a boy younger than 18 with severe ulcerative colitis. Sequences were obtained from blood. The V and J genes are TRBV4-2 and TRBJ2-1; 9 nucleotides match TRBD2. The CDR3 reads CASSQLAGSFNEQFF. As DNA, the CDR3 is TGTGCCAGCAGCCAACTAGCGGGAAGTTTCAATGAGCAGTTCTTC.